The 12 T cell receptor beta chains listed next were all sequenced from one sample in a study of OX40 agonist ivuxolimab in advanced cancers. Sequencing was performed with immunoSEQ multiplex PCR; in TCRdb, only in-frame clones are kept and a portion is missing. The sample lists about 90,000 clones, about 90% seen once, with around 0.16% in the top ten. The starting material was CD4+ or CD8+ T cells sorted from blood, obtained in a trial of the OX40 agonist ivuxolimab. These receptors were collected from an adult with an advanced solid tumor such as melanoma, head and neck, liver or kidney cancer.

The chain is built from TRBV5-1 and TRBJ2-1; 11 nucleotides align to TRBD2. CDR3 size: 16 residues. CDR1 and CDR2 from the germline V gene are SGHRS and YFSETQ. The trim removed 4 bases at V and 2 bases at J, leaving 5 bases unmatched. CDR3 bases: TGCGCCAGCAGCCCGGGACTAGCGGTTACCTACAATGAGCAGTTCTTC. Translation: CASSPGLAVTYNEQFF.

The gene calls are TRBV19 and TRBJ2-1; 10 bases line up with TRBD2. CDR3 length: 16 amino acids. The V gene end was trimmed by 4 bases and the J gene end by 0 bases; junction bases not matched to a gene: 3. CDR1 LNHDA and CDR2 SQIVND come from the germline V gene (reference sequence). CDR3 sequence (DNA): TGTGCCAGTAGTAGTTTAGCGGGGGGCTCCTACAATGAGCAGTTCTTC. Translation gives CASSSLAGGSYNEQFF.

The chain joins TRBV19 to TRBJ1-6; D may be TRBD1 (5 bases). The CDR3 is 15 amino acids. The V end lost 3 bases, the J end lost 7 bases, and 13 bases lay between the germline ends. CDR1 is LNHDA, CDR2 SQIVND, per germline (reference sequence). The chain's CDR3 is CASSMLVGANSPLHF. In DNA, the CDR3 is TGTGCCAGTAGTATGCTGGTCGGGGCGAATTCACCCCTCCACTTT.

The chain couples TRBV6-1 to TRBJ1-5, with D possibly being TRBD1 (5 bases). The V and J ends lost 10 bases and 9 bases respectively, with 19 bases between them. The CDR3 runs to 13 residues. Germline V CDR1 and CDR2: MNHNS, SASEGT. The DNA for the CDR3 is TGTGCCATCGCAGGGACGTGGGAGGGGCCCCAGCATTTT. Protein: CAIAGTWEGPQHF.

The genes are TRBV5-4 and TRBJ2-5; TRBD2 agrees at 13 bases. The CDR3 has 15 amino acids. V shed 2 bases and J 8 bases; nucleotides not matched to a gene: 6. Germline values: CDR1 SGHNT, CDR2 YYREEE (reference sequence). Written as DNA, the CDR3 is TGTGCCAGCAGCTTAGGGACTAGCGGGGCCCCCACCCAGTACTTC. Translation: CASSLGTSGAPTQYF.

The rearrangement uses TRBV30 and TRBJ2-7; D might be TRBD1 (6 bases). The germline V and J ends were trimmed by 3 bases and 2 bases, with 14 bases remaining between them. CDR3 length equals 14 residues. Germline loops: CDR1 GTSNPN, CDR2 SVGIG (reference sequence). As DNA, the CDR3 is TGTGCCTGGAGAACGACAGGCGGTACCTACGAGCAGTACTTC. It encodes CAWRTTGGTYEQYF.

This chain joins TRBV19 and TRBJ2-3; TRBD2 aligns across 9 bases. Germline trimming cut 7 bases from V and 6 bases from J; bases unmatched to any gene: 14. CDR1 is LNHDA, CDR2 SQIVND, per germline (reference sequence). The CDR3 is made up of 16 amino acids. CDR3 loop: CASTAGGARSFDTQYF. The CDR3 DNA follows: TGTGCCAGTACCGCGGGGGGGGCAAGGAGTTTCGATACGCAGTATTTT. Filled out from reference TRBV19 and TRBJ2-3, the complete variable domain reads DGGITQSPKYLFRKEGQNVTLSCEQNLNHDAMYWYRQDPGQGLRLIYYSQIVNDFQKGDIAEGYSVSREKKESFPLTVTSAQKNPTAFYLCASTAGGARSFDTQYFGPGTRLTVL.

V gene TRBV6-1 combines with J gene TRBJ2-7, with 11 bases identical to TRBD1. Losses at the gene ends were 4 bases for V and 2 bases for J; bases not matched to a gene: 7. The germline gives CDR1 MNHNS, CDR2 SASEGT. CDR3 length: 16 residues. The CDR3 loop is CASSASGTGGTYEQYF. DNA for the CDR3: TGTGCCAGCAGTGCCTCCGGGACAGGGGGGACCTACGAGCAGTACTTC.

The CDR3 loop reads CASSDGPYGYTF. The CDR3 DNA reads TGCGCCAGCAGTGACGGACCCTATGGCTACACCTTC. The chain has TRBV10-1 and TRBJ1-2; D uncertain. The CDR3 has 12 residues. V was trimmed by 3 bases and J by 4 bases, leaving 6 bases between them. Germline values: CDR1 WNHNN, CDR2 SYGVQD (reference sequence).

This chain connects TRBV15 to TRBJ2-1, with 7 bases lining up with TRBD2. The CDR3 has 17 amino acids. V dropped 4 bases and J dropped 1; count of bases not matched to a gene: 10. Germline V gives CDR1 LNHNV, CDR2 YYDKDF (reference sequence). In DNA form, the CDR3 reads TGTGCCACCAGCAAAGAAGACGGGGGGAGATCCTACAATGAGCAGTTCTTC. Amino acids: CATSKEDGGRSYNEQFF.

This chain links TRBV19 with TRBJ2-5, with TRBD2 as a possible D gene (6 bases). Germline V CDR1 and CDR2: LNHDA, SQIVND (reference sequence). The CDR3 spans 12 residues. The DNA for the CDR3 is TGTGCTGTGGGCGCCCGGGGGGAGACCCAGTACTTC. This codes for CAVGARGETQYF.

This CDR3 reads CASRRVAGGNEQFF. Here the CDR3 DNA reads TGTGCCAGCCGCCGGGTAGCGGGCGGAAATGAGCAGTTCTTC. The chain has TRBV13 and TRBJ2-1, with 7 nucleotides matching TRBD2. CDR3 length: 14 amino acids. From germline, CDR1 is PRHDT and CDR2 FYEKMQ (reference sequence). J lost 7 bases, V lost 8 bases, and 11 bases had no gene match. The entire variable domain, with the rest obtained from reference TRBV13 and TRBJ2-1, is as follows: AAGVIQSPRHLIKEKRETATLKCYPIPRHDTVYWYQQGPGQDPQFLISFYEKMQSDKGSIPDRFSAQQFSDYHSELNMSSLELGDSALYFCASRRVAGGNEQFFGPGTRLTVL.